A selection of T cell receptor beta chains follows, all from one sample in a study of cytotoxic CD8 clonotypes in ibrutinib-treated CLL. The table came from immunoSEQ multiplex PCR; TCRdb's copy has only in-frame clones and leaves some out. Of around 41,000 clones in the sample, 55% to 75% are singletons; the top ten hold over 9.5%. The starting material was PBMCs, obtained at disease progression, from a patient treated with ibrutinib. The origin of the receptors is a human donor with chronic lymphocytic leukemia. Each CDR3 is given without its conserved first and last residue.

v_gene: TRBV10-3; j_gene: TRBJ2-1; CDR3aa: AISGGTTAGYNEQF
v_gene: TRBV30; j_gene: TRBJ1-1; CDR3aa: AWTPGGLNTEAF
v_gene: TRBV28; j_gene: TRBJ1-1; CDR3aa: ASSFTLNTEAF
v_gene: TRBV5-4; j_gene: TRBJ1-4; CDR3aa: ASSPDRVGEKLF
v_gene: TRBV5-6; j_gene: TRBJ2-1; CDR3aa: ASSLGQGLSSYNEQF
v_gene: TRBV2; j_gene: TRBJ2-7; CDR3aa: ASRARGGRAYEQY
v_gene: TRBV7-9; j_gene: TRBJ1-1; CDR3aa: ASSSQPLANTEAF
v_gene: TRBV29-1; j_gene: TRBJ2-3; CDR3aa: SVEESGFGTGVTSTDTQY
v_gene: TRBV10-3; j_gene: TRBJ2-3; CDR3aa: AMGLGGSTDTQY
v_gene: TRBV4-1; j_gene: TRBJ2-1; CDR3aa: ASSQVSWAGEQF
v_gene: TRBV5-4; j_gene: TRBJ2-3; CDR3aa: ASRGQGPDTQY
v_gene: TRBV7-8; j_gene: TRBJ2-1; CDR3aa: ASSLAFAFRAGARYEQF
v_gene: TRBV5-1; j_gene: TRBJ2-7; CDR3aa: ASSSPGQAYEQY
v_gene: TRBV28; j_gene: TRBJ2-1; CDR3aa: ASSPGQGLNEQF
v_gene: TRBV4-2; j_gene: TRBJ1-1; CDR3aa: ASSQSPGQGVTEAF
v_gene: TRBV11-2; j_gene: TRBJ2-1; CDR3aa: ASSASPGNEQF
v_gene: TRBV5-1; j_gene: TRBJ1-6; CDR3aa: ASSGWAGGRSPLH
v_gene: TRBV23-1; j_gene: TRBJ1-5; CDR3aa: ASSQKGQGDQPQH
v_gene: TRBV19; j_gene: TRBJ2-3; CDR3aa: ASSPRGRRTDTQY
v_gene: TRBV19; j_gene: TRBJ1-2; CDR3aa: ASTSVPYNAYGYT
v_gene: TRBV7-3; j_gene: TRBJ1-1; CDR3aa: ASSLGEGTEAF
v_gene: TRBV7-8; j_gene: TRBJ1-2; CDR3aa: ASSLAGENGYT
v_gene: TRBV5-1; j_gene: TRBJ2-2; CDR3aa: ASSPTITNTGELF
v_gene: TRBV19; j_gene: TRBJ1-5; CDR3aa: ASSINYHSNQPQH
v_gene: TRBV6-1; j_gene: TRBJ1-1; CDR3aa: ASSEANRGAGTEAF
v_gene: TRBV2; j_gene: TRBJ2-2; CDR3aa: ASSEVGSGRDTGELF
v_gene: TRBV7-9; j_gene: TRBJ2-2; CDR3aa: ASSLGPGRTNTGELF
v_gene: TRBV6-4; j_gene: TRBJ1-5; CDR3aa: ATSPIFSNQPQH
v_gene: TRBV5-8; j_gene: TRBJ1-2; CDR3aa: ASSFGQNSNYGYT
v_gene: TRBV5-3; j_gene: TRBJ2-5; CDR3aa: ASSLGGGQETQY
v_gene: TRBV9; j_gene: TRBJ1-4; CDR3aa: ASSPQGEKLF
v_gene: TRBV2; j_gene: TRBJ1-3; CDR3aa: ASSAWDRDPIHSGNTIY
v_gene: TRBV11-2; j_gene: TRBJ2-2; CDR3aa: ASSSRDRDTGELF
v_gene: TRBV27; j_gene: TRBJ1-1; CDR3aa: ASSFYAPEAF
v_gene: TRBV2; j_gene: TRBJ1-5; CDR3aa: ASTRTDNQPQH
v_gene: TRBV6-1; j_gene: TRBJ1-3; CDR3aa: ASSEYTLAALLDDTIY
v_gene: TRBV5-1; j_gene: TRBJ2-5; CDR3aa: ASSPELAGGRETQY
v_gene: TRBV11-2; j_gene: TRBJ2-7; CDR3aa: ASSFGDRGGYEQY
v_gene: TRBV27; j_gene: TRBJ1-4; CDR3aa: ASSEDFGEKLF
v_gene: TRBV7-6; j_gene: TRBJ2-7; CDR3aa: ASSPTSGRAGEQY
v_gene: TRBV27; j_gene: TRBJ2-3; CDR3aa: ASSFPLPGSTQY
v_gene: TRBV29-1; j_gene: TRBJ1-5; CDR3aa: SVNRGSGVQPQH
v_gene: TRBV28; j_gene: TRBJ2-5; CDR3aa: ASSLANRQETQY
v_gene: TRBV5-1; j_gene: TRBJ2-2; CDR3aa: ASSPRATGELF
v_gene: TRBV6-6; j_gene: TRBJ2-7; CDR3aa: ASSPESGGSYEQY
v_gene: TRBV18; j_gene: TRBJ1-5; CDR3aa: ASSRDRGNQPQH
v_gene: TRBV6-1; j_gene: TRBJ1-4; CDR3aa: ASSYQGWPNEKLF
v_gene: TRBV25-1; j_gene: TRBJ1-5; CDR3aa: ASRPRGASNQPQH
v_gene: TRBV7-9; j_gene: TRBJ2-7; CDR3aa: ASSLRTWGPYEQY
v_gene: TRBV18; j_gene: TRBJ1-5; CDR3aa: ASSLTGIESNQPQH
v_gene: TRBV27; j_gene: TRBJ2-3; CDR3aa: ASSLWGTQDTQY
v_gene: TRBV10-2; j_gene: TRBJ2-7; CDR3aa: ASSDLDTSYEQY
v_gene: TRBV7-9; j_gene: NA; CDR3aa: ASREGLSYEQY
v_gene: TRBV5-1; j_gene: TRBJ1-5; CDR3aa: ASSLGQGAQPQH
v_gene: TRBV9; j_gene: TRBJ1-2; CDR3aa: ASSVDRGQRGYT
v_gene: TRBV7-6; j_gene: TRBJ1-1; CDR3aa: ASSLVLGVRGAGTEAF
v_gene: TRBV7-2; j_gene: TRBJ2-4; CDR3aa: ASSSQTGRENIQY